Below, 25 T cell receptor beta chains from the same sample are listed, as sequenced in a study of CD8 T cells in ankylosing spondylitis. TCRdb redid the calling of the 5' RACE reads with MiXCR, one entry per CDR3 protein. Here the sample spans 380,000 or so distinct CDR3 sequences, 20% to 25% being singletons. Sequences were obtained from blood, either unsorted or a sorted T cell fraction (not recorded which). These receptors were obtained from a male donor with ankylosing spondylitis or in good health (not recorded which).

The genes are TRBV20-1 and TRBJ2-1, with D perhaps matching TRBD2 (7 bases). From germline, CDR1 is DFQATT and CDR2 SNEGSKA (reference sequence). The CDR3 totals 13 residues. Between the trimmed V and J ends, which lost 3 bases and 4 bases, there was a span of 10 bases. CDR3 in amino acids: CSASGGPYNEQFF. DNA for the CDR3: TGCAGTGCTAGCGGGGGGCCGTACAATGAGCAGTTCTTC.

CDR3 loop: CSVNGPYGYTF. The CDR3 DNA follows: TGCAGCGTTAACGGCCCCTATGGCTACACCTTC. This chain connects TRBV29-1 to TRBJ1-2; D gene ambiguous. There are 11 residues in the CDR3. The V end was cut by 5 bases, the J end by 4 bases, with 8 bases between. Germline V gene sequence: CDR1 SQVTM, CDR2 ANQGSEA.

Only a few counts were recorded for this clonotype. V gene TRBV30 combines with J gene TRBJ1-1; D is unclear. Germline lookup yields CDR1 GTSNPN and CDR2 SVGIG (reference sequence). The V end lost 1 base, the J end lost 4 bases, and 4 bases lay between the germline ends. The CDR3 is made up of 11 amino acids. CDR3 amino acids: CAWSGITEAFF. The CDR3 nucleotides are TGTGCCTGGAGTGGGATCACTGAAGCTTTCTTT.

This rearrangement joins TRBV24-1 to TRBJ2-3; D is perhaps TRBD2 (5 bases). V lost 4 bases and J lost 3, with 7 bases in between. The germline CDR1 and CDR2 sequences are KGHDR and SFDVKD. There are 13 residues in the CDR3. In DNA, the CDR3 is TGTGCCACCAGTGACCCGGGGACAGATACGCAGTATTTT. Translated: CATSDPGTDTQYF.

This chain connects TRBV6-4 to TRBJ2-3; 7 positions match TRBD2. The CDR3 sequence is 15 residues long. Trimming cost V 6 bases and J 1 base; bases outside gene matches: 7. Germline V lookup: CDR1 MRHNA, CDR2 SNTAGT. The DNA of the CDR3 is TGTGCCAGCAGCCGGGGCGGGGGAGGCACAGATACGCAGTATTTT. Translating gives CASSRGGGGTDTQYF.

V and J are TRBV2 and TRBJ2-7; TRBD1 aligns across 8 bases. Germline values: CDR1 SNHLY, CDR2 FYNNEI. With V trimmed by 4 bases and J by 5 bases, 7 bases remained unmatched. This CDR3 has 14 amino acids. The CDR3 loop reads CASSAVRGHHEQYF. CDR3 nucleotide sequence: TGTGCCAGCAGTGCGGTCAGGGGGCATCACGAGCAGTACTTC.

Only a few counts were recorded for this clonotype. The chain recombines TRBV9 with TRBJ2-1; D perhaps matches TRBD2 (6 bases). The CDR3 totals 18 residues. V was clipped by 4 bases and J by 2 bases, with 22 bases between them. Germline lookup yields CDR1 SGDLS and CDR2 YYNGEE. In nucleotides, the CDR3 is TGTGCCAGCAGCCTTACCTCTCTGGGGGGTAGCCCCTACAATGAGCAGTTCTTC. Translation gives CASSLTSLGGSPYNEQFF.

The sample holds a few counts of this clonotype. The chain is built from TRBV10-3 and TRBJ2-5; a possible D gene is TRBD2 (5 bases). Deletions cut 10 bases from V and 4 bases from J, with 16 bases between. The CDR3 sequence is 13 residues long. CDR1 and CDR2 from the germline V gene are ENHRY and SYGVKD. CDR3 region: CASEGGNPETQYF. CDR3 sequence (DNA): TGTGCCAGCGAGGGCGGCAACCCAGAGACCCAGTACTTC.

This chain joins TRBV6-1 and TRBJ2-1; 10 nucleotides align to TRBD1. The V segment lost 4 bases and the J segment 4 bases; nucleotides outside the gene matches: 1. The CDR3 has 14 residues. Germline V gene data show CDR1 as MNHNS and CDR2 as SASEGT. CDR3 protein: CASSGTGGYNEQFF. The CDR3 bases are TGTGCCAGCAGTGGGACAGGGGGGTACAATGAGCAGTTCTTC.

In this sample, this clonotype turned up a few times. The J gene is TRBJ2-3, the V gene TRBV7-9; D is unresolved. Germline CDR1 is SEHNR and CDR2 is FQNEAQ (reference sequence). The length of the CDR3 is 17 residues. The V end was cut by 5 bases, the J end by 3 bases, with 21 bases between. As DNA, the CDR3 is TGTGCCAGCAGCGTCCCTCCGGACGGCATATCGACAGATACGCAGTATTTT. Translated: CASSVPPDGISTDTQYF.

A few counts support this clonotype. V usage is TRBV29-1 and J usage is TRBJ2-2; D may be TRBD1 (6 bases). CDR3 length equals 18 residues. From germline, CDR1 is SQVTM and CDR2 ANQGSEA. V gave up 0 bases and J gave up 0 bases, with 17 bases separating them. CDR3 protein: CSVEEPTGSGANTGELFF. The CDR3 DNA reads TGCAGCGTTGAAGAACCCACAGGGAGTGGTGCGAACACCGGGGAGCTGTTTTTT.

This clonotype was seen a few times. The chain employs TRBV30 and TRBJ2-1; tentative D call: TRBD2 (5 bases). Germline CDR1 reads GTSNPN; CDR2 reads SVGIG (reference sequence). V was shortened by 7 bases and J by 0 bases, with 10 bases between the two germline ends. CDR3 length equals 13 residues. CDR3 sequence reads: CASRVTSYNEQFF. CDR3 DNA: TGTGCCTCGCGGGTAACCTCCTACAATGAGCAGTTCTTC.

This rearrangement joins TRBV27 to TRBJ1-4; no definite D call. Trimming removed 3 bases from V and 5 bases from J, with 4 bases in between. This CDR3 region has 12 residues. CDR1 is MNHEY, CDR2 SMNVEV, per germline (reference sequence). This CDR3 reads CASSFRNEKLFF. Written as DNA, the CDR3 is TGTGCCAGCAGTTTCCGAAATGAAAAACTGTTTTTT.

This chain joins TRBV14 and TRBJ2-1; 12 positions agree with TRBD2. Germline V gene sequence: CDR1 SGHDN, CDR2 FVKESK. J lost 4 bases, V lost 4 bases, and 5 bases had no gene match. The CDR3 extends over 16 amino acids. The CDR3 DNA sequence: TGTGCCAGCAGCCCCCGACTAGCGGGAGCTTACAATGAGCAGTTCTTC. The encoded protein is CASSPRLAGAYNEQFF.

The V and J genes are TRBV13 and TRBJ2-7, with 8 nucleotides matching TRBD2. From germline, CDR1 is PRHDT and CDR2 FYEKMQ (reference sequence). The CDR3 is made up of 14 amino acids. V was clipped by 5 bases and J by 2 bases; unmatched bases: 5. The CDR3 DNA reads TGTGCCAGCAGCGGCACTAGCGGTGCCTACGAGCAGTACTTC. This encodes CASSGTSGAYEQYF.

This chain connects TRBV20-1 to TRBJ1-6; D gene unclear. The CDR3 is 11 amino acids. Trimming left V 1 base short and J 9 bases short, with 4 bases between. Germline V CDR1 and CDR2: DFQATT, SNEGSKA (reference sequence). The CDR3 loop is CSARVSSPLHF. CDR3 bases: TGCAGTGCTAGAGTTAGTTCACCCCTCCACTTT.

The chain carries TRBV3-1 and TRBJ2-1; D is perhaps TRBD1 (6 bases). CDR1 and CDR2 (germline): LGHDT, YNNKEL (reference sequence). The CDR3 extends over 17 amino acids. V lost 0 bases, J lost 6 bases, and 18 bases lay in between. CDR3 protein: CASSQETSFLGGNEQFF. CDR3 DNA: TGTGCCAGCAGCCAAGAGACCTCCTTTTTAGGGGGCAATGAGCAGTTCTTC.

The chain links TRBV6-1 to TRBJ1-4; a weak D match, TRBD1 (6 bases). The CDR3 is 14 amino acids. V lost 7 bases to trimming and J lost 6 bases, with 15 bases between them. Germline values: CDR1 MNHNS, CDR2 SASEGT. The CDR3 bases are TGTGCCAGCACCCAAGGACAGCACTATGAAAAACTGTTTTTT. Encoded protein: CASTQGQHYEKLFF.

The V and J genes are TRBV12-3 or TRBV12-4 and TRBJ1-6; maybe TRBD1 (6 bases). V lost 2 bases and J lost 8, with 13 bases in between. This CDR3 spans 15 amino acids. The CDR3 coding sequence is TGTGCCAGCAGTTTAACGGCAGGGGAGGATTCACCCCTCCACTTT. Amino acid sequence: CASSLTAGEDSPLHF.

This clonotype has just a few counts. The chain couples TRBV28 to TRBJ2-1; D may be TRBD2 (6 bases). This CDR3 has 14 residues. V lost 5 bases and J lost 5, with 13 bases in between. The germline gives CDR1 MDHEN, CDR2 SYDVKM. As DNA, the CDR3 is TGTGCCAGCAGTCCCCGGACTACTAACAATGAGCAGTTCTTC. Its protein product is CASSPRTTNNEQFF.

The CDR3 sequence: CASLDSYEQYF. Written as DNA, the CDR3 is TGTGCCAGCCTAGACAGCTACGAGCAGTACTTC. The gene calls are TRBV27 and TRBJ2-7; D is possibly TRBD1 (5 bases). The CDR3 runs to 11 residues. The V end was cut by 8 bases, the J end by 3 bases, with 8 bases between. Germline CDR1 is MNHEY and CDR2 is SMNVEV (reference sequence).

In its sample, this clonotype was seen many times. This chain uses TRBV12-3 or TRBV12-4 with TRBJ2-3; 9 bases agree with TRBD1. The CDR3 runs 16 residues. The V and J ends lost 3 bases and 2 bases, in that order; junction bases with no gene match: 6. The CDR3 reads CASSFPRQGDTDTQYF. CDR3 DNA sequence: TGTGCCAGCAGTTTCCCTAGACAGGGGGACACAGATACGCAGTATTTT.

This clonotype came up a few times. This chain joins TRBV12-3 or TRBV12-4 and TRBJ2-7; D possibly matches TRBD1 or TRBD2 (5 bases each). The V and J ends lost 3 bases and 3 bases respectively, with 12 bases between them. This CDR3 contains 14 residues. The CDR3 here is CASSLGVMGYEQYF. In DNA, the CDR3 is TGTGCCAGCAGTTTGGGGGTTATGGGCTACGAGCAGTACTTC.

The chain has TRBV7-9 and TRBJ2-1; 10 bases match TRBD2. The ends lost 6 bases at V and 5 bases at J; junction bases unmatched: 4. The CDR3 has 14 amino acids. Per the germline V gene, CDR1 is SEHNR and CDR2 is FQNEAQ (reference sequence). CDR3 DNA: TGTGCCAGCAGAAGCGGGGGGGCGCACAATGAGCAGTTCTTC. Translating gives CASRSGGAHNEQFF.

The chain recombines TRBV12-3 or TRBV12-4 with TRBJ2-1; D is possibly TRBD2 (6 bases). CDR3 length equals 14 residues. Trimming removed 6 bases from V and 4 bases from J, with 13 bases in between. CDR3 protein: CASSTGTSYNEQFF. CDR3 DNA sequence: TGTGCCAGCAGCACCGGGACTTCATACAATGAGCAGTTCTTC.